Listed here are 6 T cell receptor beta chains from one sample, sequenced in a study of beta chain features in type 1 diabetes. The authors reverse transcribed all of the isolated RNA, so sequencing captured expressed TCRB transcripts. Sequencing used immunoSEQ multiplex PCR; TCRdb keeps in-frame clones, though not all of them. This table has 160,000 or so clones, about 9.8% appearing once. Sequenced material: central memory CD4+ T cells from blood. These receptors originate from a woman aged 18-29 years in good health.

Worth noting for this clone: The same CDR3 is also encoded by other DNA sequences in this sample. The chain recombines TRBV5-4 with TRBJ1-1; TRBD1 agrees at 11 bases. CDR3 size: 14 residues. J gave up 4 bases and V 3 bases, and 2 bases lay outside the gene matches. Germline V gene lookup returns CDR1 SGHNT and CDR2 YYREEE (reference sequence). CDR3 sequence: CASSWDRGSTEAFF. CDR3 DNA: TGTGCCAGCAGCTGGGACAGGGGGTCCACTGAAGCTTTCTTT. Together with reference TRBV5-4 and TRBJ1-1, the CDR3 gives the full variable domain: ETGVTQSPTHLIKTRGQQVTLRCSSQSGHNTVSWYQQALGQGPQFIFQYYREEENGRGNFPPRFSGLQFPNYSSELNVNALELDDSALYLCASSWDRGSTEAFFGQGTRLTVV.

The chain is built from TRBV2 and TRBJ1-1, with D tentatively TRBD1 (5 bases). V lost 2 bases to trimming and J lost 1 base, with 8 bases between them. This CDR3 has 14 amino acids. CDR1 and CDR2 (germline): SNHLY, FYNNEI. CDR3 sequence (DNA): TGTGCCAGCAGTGAATTGACAGAGAACACTGAAGCTTTCTTT. It encodes CASSELTENTEAFF.

In this sample, this clone turned up a few times. The chain has TRBV7-2 and TRBJ2-5, with TRBD2 identical over 8 bases. The germline V gene encodes CDR1 SGHTA and CDR2 FQGNSA. The CDR3 consists of 16 residues. J lost 3 bases, V lost 5 bases, and 11 bases had no gene match. Here the CDR3 reads CASSLSSGSGKETQYF. CDR3 DNA sequence: TGTGCCAGCAGCCTAAGCAGCGGGAGTGGGAAAGAGACCCAGTACTTC.

This chain uses TRBV7-9 with TRBJ1-4; 8 bases line up with TRBD1. V gave up 2 bases and J gave up 2 bases; unmatched junction bases: 4. CDR1 and CDR2 (germline): SEHNR, FQNEAQ (reference sequence). This CDR3 has 16 residues. This CDR3 is CASSLSGQATNEKLFF. The CDR3 coding sequence is TGTGCCAGCAGCTTATCGGGACAGGCGACTAATGAAAAACTGTTTTTT.

The chain uses TRBV7-2 and TRBJ1-2; D perhaps matches TRBD1 (5 bases). Germline V CDR1 and CDR2: SGHTA, FQGNSA. CDR3 size: 12 residues. Trimming removed 4 bases from V and 7 bases from J, with 10 bases in between. The chain's CDR3 is CASSSQGVGYTF. The CDR3 region has the DNA TGTGCCAGCAGCTCACAAGGGGTTGGCTACACCTTC.

This clone occurred a few times. The chain recombines TRBV5-1 with TRBJ1-1, with 8 bases aligning to TRBD1. CDR3 length: 14 residues. Germline V gene data show CDR1 as SGHRS and CDR2 as YFSETQ. After removal of 7 bases from V and 3 bases from J, the junction contained 8 bases not matched to a gene. CDR3 in DNA: TGCGCCAGCTCTTGGACAGGGTTGGACACTGAAGCTTTCTTT. It is translated as CASSWTGLDTEAFF. Combining the CDR3 with reference TRBV5-1 and TRBJ1-1 gives the whole variable domain KAGVTQTPRYLIKTRGQQVTLSCSPISGHRSVSWYQQTPGQGLQFLFEYFSETQRNKGNFPGRFSGRQFSNSRSEMNVSTLELGDSALYLCASSWTGLDTEAFFGQGTRLTVV.